The 21 T cell receptor beta chains presented below share a single source sample, sequenced in a study of blood T cell repertoires in COVID-19. Some clones are missing from TCRdb's copy, which holds only in-frame ones; the method was immunoSEQ multiplex PCR. In the table there are hundreds of thousands of clones, approximately 85% of which are singletons. Material for sequencing was peripheral blood. These receptors came from a woman in her twenties or thirties with acute or convalescent COVID-19.

The genes are TRBV30 and TRBJ1-3, with TRBD1 matching 7 bases. The CDR3 covers 14 residues. Germline V gene lookup returns CDR1 GTSNPN and CDR2 SVGIG (reference sequence). V dropped 3 bases and J dropped 4; count of bases not matched to a gene: 6. CDR3 coding DNA: TGTGCCTGGAGGAAGACAGGGTGGGGAAACACCATATATTTT. It translates to CAWRKTGWGNTIYF.

The chain recombines TRBV7-9 with TRBJ2-1; 8 nucleotides agree with TRBD2. The V gene end was trimmed by 4 bases and the J gene end by 7 bases; junction bases not matched to a gene: 9. The CDR3 spans 15 residues. CDR1 and CDR2 (germline): SEHNR, FQNEAQ (reference sequence). The CDR3 nucleotides are TGTGCCAGCAGCTCCTCTGGCGGGGGGATGAATGAGCAGTTCTTC. Residues: CASSSSGGGMNEQFF.

The chain carries TRBV9 and TRBJ2-5; TRBD2 is a possible D gene (6 bases). The CDR3 has 14 residues. Germline CDR1 and CDR2: SGDLS and YYNGEE. With 5 bases removed from V and 2 bases from J, the gap between germline ends came to 13 bases. CDR3 amino acids: CASSPSGSQETQYF. CDR3 DNA sequence: TGTGCCAGCAGTCCCTCCGGGAGTCAAGAGACCCAGTACTTC.

This clone showed up just a few times. The gene calls are TRBV27 and TRBJ1-2; perhaps TRBD1 as D (6 bases). The CDR3 is made up of 15 amino acids. V was cut by 5 bases and J by 0 bases, with 13 bases left in between. In germline, CDR1 is MNHEY, CDR2 SMNVEV (reference sequence). CDR3 residues: CASSATGSANYGYTF. The DNA of the CDR3 is TGTGCCAGCAGTGCCACAGGGTCCGCTAACTATGGCTACACCTTC.

The chain combines TRBV6-5 with TRBJ2-5; 7 nucleotides line up with TRBD1. The CDR3 extends over 15 amino acids. The V gene end was trimmed by 7 bases and the J gene end by 2 bases; junction bases not matched to a gene: 10. Germline assignment: CDR1 MNHEY and CDR2 SVGAGI. The DNA of the CDR3 is TGTGCCAGCACCATGACAGGGTGGGTACAAGAGACCCAGTACTTC. Translation gives CASTMTGWVQETQYF.

The chain couples TRBV6-2 or TRBV6-3 to TRBJ1-2, with D maybe TRBD1 (5 bases). Germline assignment: CDR1 MNHEY and CDR2 SVGEGT. The CDR3 runs to 13 residues. V lost 2 bases and J 3 bases, leaving 7 bases between the germline ends. The CDR3 sequence is CASSYQTDYGYTF. The CDR3 coding sequence is TGTGCCAGCAGTTACCAGACAGACTATGGCTACACCTTC.

This sequence joins TRBV20-1 and TRBJ2-5; 10 positions agree with TRBD2. The trim removed 3 bases at V and 4 bases at J, leaving 11 bases unmatched. Germline V lookup: CDR1 DFQATT, CDR2 SNEGSKA (reference sequence). CDR3 length equals 16 residues. CDR3 nucleotide sequence: TGCAGTGCTAGTTTTCGGCTAGCGGGAGTCCTAGAGACCCAGTACTTC. This encodes CSASFRLAGVLETQYF.

This clone came up a few times. The chain has TRBV5-4 and TRBJ1-1; D unclear. The CDR3 is 12 amino acids. The V gene lost 1 base and the J gene lost 8 bases, with 9 bases spanning the gap. Germline values: CDR1 SGHNT, CDR2 YYREEE (reference sequence). This chain's CDR3 is CASSLKSREAFF. The CDR3 nucleotides are TGTGCCAGCAGCTTGAAGTCCAGAGAAGCTTTCTTT.

The genes are TRBV6-2 or TRBV6-3 and TRBJ2-3, with 11 bases identical to TRBD1. V gave up 2 bases and J gave up 6 bases; unmatched junction bases: 16. The germline V gene has CDR1 MNHEY and CDR2 SVGEGT. This CDR3 is built from 19 residues. The DNA of the CDR3 is TGTGCCAGCAGTTACCCGGACAGGGGGCTAAAGTGGCAGACGGATACGCAGTATTTT. Translating it yields CASSYPDRGLKWQTDTQYF.

Only one count was recorded for this clone. The rearrangement uses TRBV5-8 and TRBJ1-6; D is unresolved. Germline values: CDR1 SGHTS, CDR2 YDEGEE. The CDR3 sequence is 16 residues long. The V end was cut by 1 base, the J end by 3 bases, with 11 bases between. The CDR3 DNA sequence: TGTGCCAGCAGCTTGATTGCAGAACGCTATAATTCACCCCTCCACTTT. It specifies CASSLIAERYNSPLHF.

The J gene is TRBJ1-5, the V gene TRBV10-3; 7 positions match TRBD1. CDR1 and CDR2 from the germline V gene are ENHRY and SYGVKD. V was clipped by 10 bases and J by 4 bases; unmatched bases: 16. The CDR3 has 16 residues. For the CDR3, the DNA is TGTGCCACCAGAGAGGGAAGGGGGCTTAATAATCAGCCCCAGCATTTT. The encoded protein is CATREGRGLNNQPQHF.

This chain links TRBV3-1 (or the pseudogene TRBV3-2) with TRBJ2-7, with D possibly matching TRBD2 (7 bases). V was clipped by 2 bases and J by 3 bases, with 14 bases between them. There are 15 residues in the CDR3. CDR1 is LGHDT and CDR2 is YNNKEL in the germline V gene (reference sequence). CDR3 nucleotide sequence: TGTGCCAGCAGCCAATACGGGGGGCGCTTCTACGAGCAGTACTTC. Encoded protein: CASSQYGGRFYEQYF.

The V and J genes are TRBV27 and TRBJ1-2, with 7 bases matching TRBD1. CDR3 size: 16 residues. V was clipped by 6 bases and J by 6 bases; unmatched bases: 16. Germline loops: CDR1 MNHEY, CDR2 SMNVEV (reference sequence). The CDR3, as DNA: TGTGCCAGCAGCCTGGGGGCAGGGGGAGCTATGGATGGCTACACCTTC. Amino acids: CASSLGAGGAMDGYTF.

The J gene is TRBJ1-5, the V gene TRBV11-2; D perhaps matches TRBD1 (5 bases). Germline CDR1 is SGHAT and CDR2 is FQNNGV. CDR3 length: 14 residues. Trimming left V 6 bases short and J 2 bases short, with 11 bases between. DNA for the CDR3: TGTGCCAGCAGAAGTAGACAGTGCAATCAGCCCCAGCATTTT. It translates to CASRSRQCNQPQHF. Full variable domain (missing parts from reference TRBV11-2 and TRBJ1-5): EAGVAQSPRYKIIEKRQSVAFWCNPISGHATLYWYQQILGQGPKLLIQFQNNGVVDDSQLPKDRFSAERLKGVDSTLKIQPAKLEDSAVYLCASRSRQCNQPQHFGDGTRLSIL.

The chain employs TRBV19 and TRBJ2-7; a possible D gene is TRBD2 (6 bases). Germline V gene lookup returns CDR1 LNHDA and CDR2 SQIVND (reference sequence). The ends were cut back, 2 bases at V and 5 bases at J, with 13 bases in the middle. CDR3 length: 14 amino acids. Here the CDR3 reads CASSIQGLPHEQYF. The CDR3 DNA sequence: TGTGCCAGTAGTATACAGGGACTTCCACACGAGCAGTACTTC.

The chain recombines TRBV19 with TRBJ2-1; 7 bases map to TRBD2. Germline lookup yields CDR1 LNHDA and CDR2 SQIVND (reference sequence). After removal of 6 bases from V and 6 bases from J, the junction contained 8 bases not matched to a gene. There are 14 residues in the CDR3. The CDR3 sequence is CASSLDRTSNEQFF. The CDR3 nucleotides are TGTGCCAGTAGCTTGGATAGGACTAGCAATGAGCAGTTCTTC. The full variable domain, in which reference TRBV19 and TRBJ2-1 provide the parts outside the CDR3, is DGGITQSPKYLFRKEGQNVTLSCEQNLNHDAMYWYRQDPGQGLRLIYYSQIVNDFQKGDIAEGYSVSREKKESFPLTVTSAQKNPTAFYLCASSLDRTSNEQFFGPGTRLTVL.

The chain couples TRBV5-5 to TRBJ1-3, with D uncertain. The germline V and J ends were trimmed by 0 bases and 1 base, with 5 bases remaining between them. Germline V gene sequence: CDR1 SGHKS, CDR2 YYEKEE (reference sequence). The CDR3 totals 14 residues. CDR3 sequence reads: CASSLVQSGNTIYF. CDR3 sequence (DNA): TGTGCCAGCAGCTTGGTGCAGTCTGGAAACACCATATATTTT. Full variable domain (missing parts from reference TRBV5-5 and TRBJ1-3): DAGVTQSPTHLIKTRGQQVTLRCSPISGHKSVSWYQQVLGQGPQFIFQYYEKEERGRGNFPDRFSARQFPNYSSELNVNALLLGDSALYLCASSLVQSGNTIYFGEGSWLTVV.

The chain joins TRBV6-5 to TRBJ1-6; perhaps TRBD1 as D (6 bases). Germline loops: CDR1 MNHEY, CDR2 SVGAGI. V lost 0 bases and J 7 bases, leaving 10 bases between the germline ends. The CDR3 is 15 amino acids. CDR3: CASSYSITGNSPLHF. CDR3 sequence (DNA): TGTGCCAGCAGTTACTCGATAACAGGGAATTCACCCCTCCACTTT.

The V gene is TRBV27, the J gene TRBJ1-5; D gene unclear. The CDR3 is made up of 13 amino acids. Germline lookup yields CDR1 MNHEY and CDR2 SMNVEV (reference sequence). The V and J ends lost 1 base and 4 bases respectively, with 5 bases between them. The CDR3 bases are TGTGCCAGCAGTTTATTGAGGAATCAGCCCCAGCATTTT. Its translation: CASSLLRNQPQHF.

V usage is TRBV6-2 or TRBV6-3 and J usage is TRBJ1-5; no definite D call. Trimming left V 3 bases short and J 2 bases short, with 11 bases between. The CDR3 consists of 15 residues. CDR1 is MNHEY, CDR2 SVGEGT, per germline. The CDR3, as DNA: TGTGCCAGCAGTTATGTGCAGGATGGCAATCAGCCCCAGCATTTT. It codes for CASSYVQDGNQPQHF.

This clone occurred a few times. The chain uses TRBV5-8 and TRBJ2-7; 8 bases agree with TRBD1. Trimming took 1 base from V and 2 from J; bases not matched to a gene: 2. The germline V gene has CDR1 SGHTS and CDR2 YDEGEE. This CDR3 is 14 amino acids long. CDR3 loop: CASSLQGAAYEQYF. DNA for the CDR3: TGTGCCAGCAGCTTGCAGGGGGCCGCCTACGAGCAGTACTTC.